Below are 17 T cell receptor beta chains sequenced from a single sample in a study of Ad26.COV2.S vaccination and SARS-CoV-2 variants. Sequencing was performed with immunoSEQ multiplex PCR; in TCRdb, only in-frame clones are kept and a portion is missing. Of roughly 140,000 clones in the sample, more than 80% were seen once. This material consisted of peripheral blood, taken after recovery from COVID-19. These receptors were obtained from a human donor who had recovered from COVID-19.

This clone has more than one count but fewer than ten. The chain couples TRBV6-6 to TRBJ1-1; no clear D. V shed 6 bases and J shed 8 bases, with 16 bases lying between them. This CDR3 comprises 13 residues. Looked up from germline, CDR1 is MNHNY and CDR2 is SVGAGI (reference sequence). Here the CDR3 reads CASSLPPIREAFF. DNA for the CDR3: TGTGCCAGCAGCCTACCCCCTATACGCGAAGCTTTCTTT.

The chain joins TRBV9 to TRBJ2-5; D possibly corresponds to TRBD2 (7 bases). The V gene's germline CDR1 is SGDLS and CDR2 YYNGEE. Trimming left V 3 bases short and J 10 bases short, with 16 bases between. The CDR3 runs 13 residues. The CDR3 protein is CASSDGTGRDQYF. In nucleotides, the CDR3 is TGTGCCAGCAGCGACGGAACAGGGAGGGACCAGTACTTC.

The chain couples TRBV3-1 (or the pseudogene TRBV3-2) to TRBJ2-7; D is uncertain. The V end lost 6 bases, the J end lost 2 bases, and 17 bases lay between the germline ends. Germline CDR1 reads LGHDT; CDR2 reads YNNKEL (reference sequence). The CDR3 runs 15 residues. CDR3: CASRPTCRWPYEQYF. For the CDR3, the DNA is TGTGCCAGCAGACCCACGTGTAGGTGGCCCTACGAGCAGTACTTC.

This CDR3 reads CACDRGTYEQYF. CDR3 nucleotides: TGTGCTTGCGACAGGGGGACCTACGAGCAGTACTTC. This chain uses TRBV30 with TRBJ2-7, with 9 positions matching TRBD1. The CDR3 contains 12 residues. Germline values: CDR1 GTSNPN, CDR2 SVGIG (reference sequence).

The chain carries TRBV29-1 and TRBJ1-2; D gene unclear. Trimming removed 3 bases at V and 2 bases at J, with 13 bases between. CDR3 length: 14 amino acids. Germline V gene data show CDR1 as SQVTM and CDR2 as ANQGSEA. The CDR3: CSVDKSGVNYGYTF. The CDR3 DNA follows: TGCAGCGTTGATAAGTCGGGAGTAAACTATGGCTACACCTTC. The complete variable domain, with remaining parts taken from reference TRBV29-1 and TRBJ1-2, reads SAVISQKPSRDICQRGTSLTIQCQVDSQVTMMFWYRQQPGQSLTLIATANQGSEATYESGFVIDKFPISRPNLTFSTLTVSNMSPEDSSIYLCSVDKSGVNYGYTFGSGTRLTVV.

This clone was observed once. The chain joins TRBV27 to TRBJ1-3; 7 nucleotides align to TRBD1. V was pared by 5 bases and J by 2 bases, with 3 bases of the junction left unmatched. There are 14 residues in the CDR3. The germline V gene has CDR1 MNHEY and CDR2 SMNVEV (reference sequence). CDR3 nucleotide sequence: TGTGCCAGCAGTACGACAGGGCCTGGAAACACCATATATTTT. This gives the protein CASSTTGPGNTIYF.

The CDR3 DNA is TGTGCCACCAGTGATGGCGGGACGGCGACCGGGGAGCTGTTTTTT. Translated: CATSDGGTATGELFF. The chain is built from TRBV24-1 and TRBJ2-2; D is perhaps TRBD2 (6 bases). Per the germline V gene, CDR1 is KGHDR and CDR2 is SFDVKD. The CDR3 spans 15 residues. The V end was cut by 3 bases, the J end by 5 bases, with 12 bases between.

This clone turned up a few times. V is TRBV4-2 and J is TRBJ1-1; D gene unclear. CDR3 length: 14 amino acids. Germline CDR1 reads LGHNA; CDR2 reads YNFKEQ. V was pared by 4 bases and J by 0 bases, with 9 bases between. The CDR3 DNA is TGTGCCAGCAGCCGGAATGGGGTGAACACTGAAGCTTTCTTT. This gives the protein CASSRNGVNTEAFF.

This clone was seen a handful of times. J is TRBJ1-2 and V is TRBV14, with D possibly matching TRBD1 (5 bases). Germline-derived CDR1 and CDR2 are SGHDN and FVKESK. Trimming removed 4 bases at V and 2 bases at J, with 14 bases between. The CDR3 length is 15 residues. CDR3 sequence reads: CASSRGQRGNYGYTF. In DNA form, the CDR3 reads TGTGCCAGCAGCCGAGGACAACGTGGAAACTATGGCTACACCTTC.

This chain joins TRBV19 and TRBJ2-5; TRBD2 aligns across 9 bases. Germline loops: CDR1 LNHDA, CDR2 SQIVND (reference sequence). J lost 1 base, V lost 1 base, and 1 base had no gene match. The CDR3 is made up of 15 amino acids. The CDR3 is CASSIGREGQETQYF. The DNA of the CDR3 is TGTGCCAGTAGTATAGGGCGGGAGGGCCAAGAGACCCAGTACTTC.

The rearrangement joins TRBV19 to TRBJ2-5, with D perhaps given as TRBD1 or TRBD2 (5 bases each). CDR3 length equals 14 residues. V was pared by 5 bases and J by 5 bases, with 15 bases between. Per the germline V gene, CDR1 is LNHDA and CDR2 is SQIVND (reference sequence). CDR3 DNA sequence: TGTGCCAGTAGTGCCGAGGGGATTTTCGAGACCCAGTACTTC. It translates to CASSAEGIFETQYF.

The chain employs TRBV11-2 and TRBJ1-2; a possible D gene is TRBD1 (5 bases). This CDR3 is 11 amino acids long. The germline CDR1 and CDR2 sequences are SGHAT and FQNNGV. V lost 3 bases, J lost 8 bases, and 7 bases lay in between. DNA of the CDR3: TGTGCCAGCAGCTTCAGGGAAGGCTACACCTTC. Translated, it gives CASSFREGYTF.

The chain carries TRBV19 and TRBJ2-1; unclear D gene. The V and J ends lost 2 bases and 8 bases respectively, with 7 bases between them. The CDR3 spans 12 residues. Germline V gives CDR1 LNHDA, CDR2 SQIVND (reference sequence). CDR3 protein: CASSITGDEQFF. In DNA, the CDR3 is TGTGCCAGTAGTATAACGGGTGATGAGCAGTTCTTC.

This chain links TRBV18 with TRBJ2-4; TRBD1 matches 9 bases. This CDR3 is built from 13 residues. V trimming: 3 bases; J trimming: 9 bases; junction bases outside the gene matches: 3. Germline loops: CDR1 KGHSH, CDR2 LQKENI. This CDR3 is CASSPGQGSIQYF. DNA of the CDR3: TGTGCCAGCTCACCTGGACAGGGGTCCATTCAGTACTTC.

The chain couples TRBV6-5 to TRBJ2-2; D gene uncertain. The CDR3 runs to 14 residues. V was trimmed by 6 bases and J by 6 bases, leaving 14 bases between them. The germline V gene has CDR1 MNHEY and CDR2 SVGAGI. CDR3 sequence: CASRPRSPPGELFF. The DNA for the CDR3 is TGTGCCAGCAGACCCAGGAGTCCTCCCGGGGAGCTGTTTTTT.

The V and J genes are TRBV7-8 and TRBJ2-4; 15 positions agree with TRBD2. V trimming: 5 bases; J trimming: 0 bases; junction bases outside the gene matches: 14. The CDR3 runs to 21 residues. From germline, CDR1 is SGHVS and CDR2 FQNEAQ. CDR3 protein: CASSNTIGTSGGNVAKNIQYF. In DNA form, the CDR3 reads TGTGCCAGCAGCAACACGATTGGGACTAGCGGGGGGAATGTAGCCAAAAACATTCAGTACTTC. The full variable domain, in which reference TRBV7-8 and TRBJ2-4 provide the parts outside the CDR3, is GAGVSQSPRYKVAKRGQDVALRCDPISGHVSLFWYQQALGQGPEFLTYFQNEAQLDKSGLPSDRFFAERPEGSVSTLKIQRTQQEDSAVYLCASSNTIGTSGGNVAKNIQYFGAGTRLSVL.

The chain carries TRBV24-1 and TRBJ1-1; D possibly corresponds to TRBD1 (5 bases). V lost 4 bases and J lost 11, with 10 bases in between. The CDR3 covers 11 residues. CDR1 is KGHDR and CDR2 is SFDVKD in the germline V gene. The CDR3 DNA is TGTGCCACCAGTGACCAGGGTGAGGCTTTCTTT. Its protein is CATSDQGEAFF.